A single sample is the source of the 23 T cell receptor beta chains below, sequenced in a study of T cell responses to AZD1222 COVID-19 vaccine. Method: immunoSEQ multiplex PCR; TCRdb's copy keeps in-frame clones and lacks some. The repertoire includes approximately 42,000 clones, 88% of them detected once, and more than 20% sits in the top ten. Sample: peripheral blood, taken 28 days after the second AZD1222 dose. These receptors were taken from an adult who received the AZD1222 COVID-19 vaccine.

This clone was recorded once. The chain recombines TRBV10-1 with TRBJ1-5; no definite D call. This CDR3 has 15 residues. Looked up from germline, CDR1 is WNHNN and CDR2 is SYGVQD (reference sequence). The V gene lost 0 bases and the J gene lost 8 bases, with 14 bases spanning the gap. The CDR3, as DNA: TGCGCCAGCAGTGAGTCTGAGGTAGATGGGAAGCCCCAGCATTTT. This sequence encodes CASSESEVDGKPQHF.

The chain carries TRBV2 and TRBJ2-7; D may correspond to TRBD1 or TRBD2 (5 bases each). Germline V lookup: CDR1 SNHLY, CDR2 FYNNEI. With 8 bases removed from V and 2 bases from J, the gap between germline ends came to 10 bases. This CDR3 has 12 residues. CDR3 in amino acids: CASGTEAYEQYF. The CDR3, as DNA: TGTGCCAGCGGGACGGAAGCCTACGAGCAGTACTTC.

This clone has a single count. The chain employs TRBV5-5 and TRBJ2-1; 8 bases map to TRBD2. The length of the CDR3 is 15 residues. In germline, CDR1 is SGHKS, CDR2 YYEKEE (reference sequence). The trim removed 4 bases at V and 1 base at J, leaving 4 bases unmatched. CDR3 region: CASSTAGGSYNEQFF. The CDR3 nucleotides read TGTGCCAGCAGCACCGCGGGGGGATCCTACAATGAGCAGTTCTTC.

This clone was counted a single time. The rearrangement links TRBV5-1 to TRBJ1-1; perhaps TRBD1 as D (5 bases). From germline, CDR1 is SGHRS and CDR2 YFSETQ. The CDR3 has 14 residues. The V and J ends lost 0 bases and 5 bases respectively, with 11 bases between them. DNA of the CDR3: TGCGCCAGCAGCTTGGTGGTTGGGGGGACTGAAGCTTTCTTT. It specifies CASSLVVGGTEAFF.

The rearrangement uses TRBV7-2 and TRBJ2-7; TRBD2 matches 15 bases. Germline assignment: CDR1 SGHTA and CDR2 FQGNSA. The CDR3 extends over 17 amino acids. J lost 2 bases, V lost 3 bases, and 5 bases had no gene match. CDR3 in amino acids: CASSFRTSGGDTYEQYF. The CDR3 DNA reads TGTGCCAGCAGCTTTAGGACTAGCGGGGGGGATACCTACGAGCAGTACTTC.

The rearrangement uses TRBV7-9 and TRBJ2-1; 10 bases map to TRBD2. CDR1 is SEHNR, CDR2 FQNEAQ, per germline (reference sequence). Germline trimming cut 1 base from V and 7 bases from J; bases unmatched to any gene: 4. There are 15 residues in the CDR3. This CDR3 is CASSLGASGSNEQFF. CDR3 bases: TGTGCCAGCAGCTTAGGGGCTAGCGGGAGTAATGAGCAGTTCTTC.

V gene TRBV7-6 combines with J gene TRBJ2-3; D unclear. The CDR3 length is 12 residues. Trimming left V 8 bases short and J 3 bases short, with 9 bases between. Germline lookup yields CDR1 SGHVS and CDR2 FNYEAQ. As DNA, the CDR3 is TGTGCCAGCTCTGGCGGTACAGATACGCAGTATTTT. Its protein product is CASSGGTDTQYF.

The chain carries TRBV29-1 and TRBJ1-5, with D tentatively TRBD1 (5 bases). CDR3 length: 13 residues. Germline CDR1 reads SQVTM; CDR2 reads ANQGSEA. The V and J ends lost 5 bases and 3 bases respectively, with 11 bases between them. CDR3 nucleotides: TGCAGCGTTTCTGGGGGACCCAATCAGCCCCAGCATTTT. It yields the protein CSVSGGPNQPQHF.

This sequence joins TRBV5-5 and TRBJ1-2; tentative D call: TRBD1 (5 bases). This CDR3 is built from 13 residues. From germline, CDR1 is SGHKS and CDR2 YYEKEE (reference sequence). Trimming shortened V by 0 bases and J by 8 bases, and 11 bases separated the two germline ends. The chain's CDR3 is CASSLVSGQGYTF. DNA for the CDR3: TGTGCCAGCAGCTTGGTGTCAGGGCAAGGCTACACCTTC.

This clone was counted once. The chain is built from TRBV6-4 and TRBJ1-1, with unresolved D. Germline-derived CDR1 and CDR2 are MRHNA and SNTAGT. V was pared by 4 bases and J by 1 base, with 7 bases between. This CDR3 comprises 13 residues. CDR3: CASSVTANTEAFF. Here the CDR3 DNA reads TGTGCCAGCAGTGTAACAGCGAACACTGAAGCTTTCTTT.

The J gene is TRBJ2-5, the V gene TRBV11-2, with 9 bases identical to TRBD2. CDR1 is SGHAT and CDR2 is FQNNGV in the germline V gene. Trimming cost V 5 bases and J 1 base; bases outside gene matches: 8. This CDR3 comprises 16 residues. CDR3 sequence (DNA): TGTGCCAGCAGCCCCGCTGGAGCGGGGGGCCAAGAGACCCAGTACTTC. Its translation is CASSPAGAGGQETQYF.

V and J are TRBV5-1 and TRBJ2-3, with a weak D call TRBD1 (6 bases). Germline V gene lookup returns CDR1 SGHRS and CDR2 YFSETQ. The CDR3 length is 15 residues. Trimming took off 6 bases at V and 0 bases at J, with 14 bases between the two ends. CDR3 sequence: CASNPTGASTDTQYF. The CDR3, as DNA: TGCGCCAGCAACCCGACAGGTGCTAGCACAGATACGCAGTATTTT.

CDR3 region: CASSPAEGRGRGSPLHF. The CDR3 DNA sequence: TGTGCCAGCAGCCCGGCGGAAGGCCGCGGGAGGGGTTCACCCCTCCACTTT. The gene calls are TRBV5-4 and TRBJ1-6; weak D call: TRBD1 (5 bases). The CDR3 contains 17 residues. V gave up 4 bases and J gave up 9 bases, with 23 bases separating them. The V gene's germline CDR1 is SGHNT and CDR2 YYREEE (reference sequence).

The V and J genes are TRBV6-5 and TRBJ1-1; 7 nucleotides line up with TRBD1. Germline V gene sequence: CDR1 MNHEY, CDR2 SVGAGI. CDR3 size: 14 residues. The V segment lost 6 bases and the J segment 8 bases; nucleotides outside the gene matches: 12. The CDR3: CASRKQGQPKEAFF. The CDR3 nucleotides are TGTGCCAGCAGAAAACAGGGACAGCCCAAAGAAGCTTTCTTT.

The chain has TRBV10-3 and TRBJ2-2; D ambiguous. Trimming took 10 bases from V and 3 from J, leaving 6 bases between them. The CDR3 contains 11 residues. Looked up from germline, CDR1 is ENHRY and CDR2 is SYGVKD. CDR3 sequence reads: CATRDTGELFF. DNA of the CDR3: TGTGCCACCAGAGACACCGGGGAGCTGTTTTTT.

The chain recombines TRBV19 with TRBJ2-7; TRBD1 aligns across 8 bases. Trimming took 9 bases from V and 3 from J; bases not matched to a gene: 19. The germline CDR1 and CDR2 sequences are LNHDA and SQIVND (reference sequence). CDR3 size: 17 residues. Here the CDR3 reads CARLPPLDRGENYEQYF. The CDR3 nucleotides are TGTGCCAGACTGCCTCCCCTCGACAGGGGAGAAAACTACGAGCAGTACTTC.

A few counts support this clone. The J gene is TRBJ1-5, the V gene TRBV2, with 8 bases fitting TRBD1. The junction had 11 bases not matched to a gene; V was cut back by 6 bases and J by 7 bases. The CDR3 is 15 residues long. The germline V gene has CDR1 SNHLY and CDR2 FYNNEI. In nucleotides, the CDR3 is TGTGCCAGCAGCCAGAGTACAGGGGGTCCCCAGCCCCAGCATTTT. Translating gives CASSQSTGGPQPQHF. Looking up the rest from reference TRBV2 and TRBJ1-5 gives the full variable domain: EPEVTQTPSHQVTQMGQEVILRCVPISNHLYFYWYRQILGQKVEFLVSFYNNEISEKSEIFDDQFSVERPDGSNFTLKIRSTKLEDSAMYFCASSQSTGGPQPQHFGDGTRLSIL.

The J gene is TRBJ2-3, the V gene TRBV9; D not resolved. This CDR3 spans 16 amino acids. Germline values: CDR1 SGDLS, CDR2 YYNGEE. Trimming removed 4 bases from V and 1 base from J, with 16 bases in between. The CDR3 nucleotides read TGTGCCAGCAGCCGCCTAGGTGGGGTTGGCACAGATACGCAGTATTTT. As protein: CASSRLGGVGTDTQYF.

CDR3 sequence: CASGFVTLAGVDTQYF. The CDR3 bases are TGTGCTAGTGGTTTCGTGACACTAGCGGGGGTCGATACGCAGTATTTT. The chain combines TRBV12-5 with TRBJ2-3, with 11 bases that match TRBD2. Germline lookup yields CDR1 LGHNT and CDR2 FRNRAP. V lost 3 bases, J lost 6 bases, and 8 bases stayed unmatched. The CDR3 extends over 16 amino acids.

CDR3 in amino acids: CASSLGQSSGNTIYF. The CDR3 bases are TGCGCCAGCAGCTTGGGACAGAGCTCTGGAAACACCATATATTTT. The chain couples TRBV5-1 to TRBJ1-3; tentative D call: TRBD1 (5 bases). The CDR3 loop spans 15 amino acids. The ends were cut back, 0 bases at V and 0 bases at J, with 7 bases in the middle. Germline values: CDR1 SGHRS, CDR2 YFSETQ.

The V call is TRBV20-1, the J call TRBJ2-3; 7 bases match TRBD2. Losses at the gene ends were 6 bases for V and 14 bases for J; bases not matched to a gene: 11. Germline loops: CDR1 DFQATT, CDR2 SNEGSKA (reference sequence). The CDR3 has 11 amino acids. The CDR3 DNA follows: TGCAGTGCGGGAGGGAAGATCGGAACGTATTTT. Its protein product is CSAGGKIGTYF.

The V call is TRBV19, the J call TRBJ2-7, with TRBD2 matching over 16 bases. The CDR3 is 19 amino acids. With V trimmed by 3 bases and J by 0 bases, 8 bases remained unmatched. Germline lookup yields CDR1 LNHDA and CDR2 SQIVND (reference sequence). The CDR3 nucleotides are TGTGCCAGTAGTATGGGGACTAGCGGGAGGGCCCGGAGCTCCTACGAGCAGTACTTC. It specifies CASSMGTSGRARSSYEQYF.

This chain joins TRBV7-2 and TRBJ2-1; TRBD2 aligns across 14 bases. This CDR3 has 15 amino acids. Per the germline V gene, CDR1 is SGHTA and CDR2 is FQGNSA. V lost 5 bases, J lost 8 bases, and 5 bases stayed unmatched. The CDR3 bases are TGTGCCAGCAGCACATTGGGACTAGCGGGAGATGAGCAGTTCTTC. It encodes CASSTLGLAGDEQFF.